The 21 T cell receptor beta chains reported below all come from one sample, sequenced in a study of blood T cell repertoires in COVID-19. Sequencing used immunoSEQ multiplex PCR; TCRdb keeps in-frame clones, though not all of them. This sample carries 25,000 to 30,000 clones, around 90% of them seen once, and the ten largest clones take approximately 7.6%. Material: peripheral blood. The source is a human donor in a cohort sampled during active COVID-19.

The rearrangement uses TRBV19 and TRBJ1-2; 8 nucleotides align to TRBD1. The CDR3 spans 14 residues. Germline-derived CDR1 and CDR2 are LNHDA and SQIVND (reference sequence). The V gene end was trimmed by 5 bases and the J gene end by 4 bases; junction bases not matched to a gene: 6. CDR3 in DNA: TGTGCCAGTAGTCTACAGGGGACAGGCTATGGCTACACCTTC. Protein product: CASSLQGTGYGYTF. Filled out from reference TRBV19 and TRBJ1-2, the complete variable domain reads DGGITQSPKYLFRKEGQNVTLSCEQNLNHDAMYWYRQDPGQGLRLIYYSQIVNDFQKGDIAEGYSVSREKKESFPLTVTSAQKNPTAFYLCASSLQGTGYGYTFGSGTRLTVV.

The J gene is TRBJ2-1, the V gene TRBV3-1 (or the pseudogene TRBV3-2); D is perhaps TRBD2 (6 bases). The CDR3 runs 13 residues. V lost 4 bases to trimming and J lost 6 bases, with 10 bases between them. Germline values: CDR1 LGHDT, CDR2 YNNKEL (reference sequence). The CDR3 loop reads CASSLGLGNEQFF. The CDR3 DNA follows: TGTGCCAGCAGCCTGGGACTGGGCAATGAGCAGTTCTTC.

V usage is TRBV7-2 and J usage is TRBJ2-1; the match to TRBD2 covers 12 bases. Germline trimming cut 4 bases from V and 9 bases from J; bases unmatched to any gene: 7. This CDR3 comprises 15 residues. The germline CDR1 and CDR2 sequences are SGHTA and FQGNSA. In nucleotides, the CDR3 is TGTGCCAGCAGCTCGACTAGCGGGGGTCGGGTTGAGCAGTTCTTC. This sequence encodes CASSSTSGGRVEQFF. Full variable domain (rest looked up from reference TRBV7-2 and TRBJ2-1): GAGVSQSPSNKVTEKGKDVELRCDPISGHTALYWYRQSLGQGLEFLIYFQGNSAPDKSGLPSDRFSAERTGGSVSTLTIQRTQQEDSAVYLCASSSTSGGRVEQFFGPGTRLTVL.

The chain couples TRBV29-1 to TRBJ2-1; TRBD2 agrees at 11 bases. The germline gives CDR1 SQVTM, CDR2 ANQGSEA. This CDR3 has 14 residues. Trimming removed 7 bases from V and 10 bases from J; junction bases left unmatched: 12. Here the CDR3 DNA reads TGCAGCGCCGGGCTAGCGGGGGGAACTGGAGAGCAGTTCTTC. Translation: CSAGLAGGTGEQFF.

The chain links TRBV27 to TRBJ1-1, with D perhaps TRBD1 (5 bases). CDR3 length: 13 residues. Trimming shortened V by 3 bases and J by 3 bases, and 8 bases separated the two germline ends. CDR1 is MNHEY, CDR2 SMNVEV, per germline (reference sequence). The CDR3 sequence: CASSFVRDTEAFF. CDR3 bases: TGTGCCAGCAGTTTCGTCAGGGACACTGAAGCTTTCTTT.

This clone was observed a single time. This rearrangement joins TRBV5-1 to TRBJ1-1; no clear D. The V end was cut by 1 base, the J end by 2 bases, with 9 bases between. This CDR3 region has 14 residues. Germline V gene lookup returns CDR1 SGHRS and CDR2 YFSETQ. The CDR3 reads CASSLQVLNTEAFF. The CDR3 DNA reads as TGCGCCAGCAGCTTGCAGGTCCTTAACACTGAAGCTTTCTTT.

The V and J genes are TRBV2 and TRBJ2-3; D is possibly TRBD2 (6 bases). Trimming removed 0 bases from V and 9 bases from J, with 10 bases in between. The CDR3 is 13 residues long. Germline V gene lookup returns CDR1 SNHLY and CDR2 FYNNEI. The CDR3, as DNA: TGTGCCAGCAGTGAAGCGAGAGGAGGGACGCAGTATTTT. This encodes CASSEARGGTQYF.

This clone is a singleton in its sample. The chain uses TRBV12-3 or TRBV12-4 and TRBJ1-4, with D maybe TRBD1 (6 bases). V dropped 6 bases and J dropped 13 bases, with 12 bases sitting between them. The CDR3 loop spans 11 amino acids. The DNA for the CDR3 is TGTGCCAGCAGCCAAAGAGGGGGACTGTTTTTT. The encoded protein is CASSQRGGLFF.

This clone appeared once. The V and J genes are TRBV5-1 and TRBJ1-5, with D perhaps matching TRBD1 (6 bases). CDR1 and CDR2 (germline): SGHRS, YFSETQ. Trimming cost V 0 bases and J 0 bases, with 7 bases left between them. The CDR3 totals 15 residues. The CDR3 region has the DNA TGCGCCAGCAGCTTGGAGGGGGATAGCAATCAGCCCCAGCATTTT. Its protein is CASSLEGDSNQPQHF.

This clone was seen once. The rearrangement uses TRBV24-1 and TRBJ2-1; TRBD2 is a possible D gene (6 bases). The CDR3 extends over 16 amino acids. The germline V gene encodes CDR1 KGHDR and CDR2 SFDVKD. The V and J ends lost 7 bases and 4 bases respectively, with 19 bases between them. CDR3: CATRAGGRPRYNEQFF. CDR3 coding DNA: TGTGCCACCAGAGCTGGGGGGAGGCCACGGTACAATGAGCAGTTCTTC.

This clone was seen only once. The chain uses TRBV14 and TRBJ2-1, with TRBD1 as a possible D gene (6 bases). The germline V gene has CDR1 SGHDN and CDR2 FVKESK. The CDR3 is 14 residues long. The germline V and J ends were trimmed by 3 bases and 9 bases, with 15 bases remaining between them. The CDR3 bases are TGTGCCAGCAGCCATCGGTCTCTACAGGGTGAGCAGTTCTTC. Amino acid sequence: CASSHRSLQGEQFF.

The chain links TRBV4-2 to TRBJ2-1; 7 bases are shared with TRBD2. The J segment lost 12 bases and the V segment lost 0 bases, leaving 8 bases of the junction unmatched. The CDR3 loop spans 14 amino acids. CDR1 is LGHNA, CDR2 YNFKEQ, per germline. The CDR3 DNA sequence: TGTGCCAGCAGCCAAGATGCAACTTCTAGCGGGCAGTTCTTC. Translated, it gives CASSQDATSSGQFF.

This chain uses TRBV14 with TRBJ2-1, with TRBD1 identical over 7 bases. The germline CDR1 and CDR2 sequences are SGHDN and FVKESK. The CDR3 covers 15 residues. J was trimmed by 8 bases and V by 3 bases; bases with no gene match: 10. The CDR3 bases are TGTGCCAGCAGCCACAAGACAGGGAGAGGGTATGAGCAGTTCTTC. This encodes CASSHKTGRGYEQFF.

The chain uses TRBV27 and TRBJ2-3; 7 bases match TRBD1. In germline, CDR1 is MNHEY, CDR2 SMNVEV (reference sequence). The CDR3 runs to 14 residues. Trimming at V came to 3 bases and at J to 5 bases, leaving 5 bases not matched to a gene. The CDR3 nucleotides are TGTGCCAGCAGTTTTCGACAGGGAGTAGATACGCAGTATTTT. Translated, it gives CASSFRQGVDTQYF.

This clone has just a few counts. The rearrangement links TRBV5-1 to TRBJ2-5; D is perhaps TRBD1 (6 bases). CDR1 and CDR2 (germline): SGHRS, YFSETQ. Trimming shortened V by 4 bases and J by 3 bases, and 10 bases separated the two germline ends. There are 13 residues in the CDR3. The CDR3 loop reads CASSGGPKETQYF. The CDR3 bases are TGCGCCAGCAGCGGGGGCCCTAAAGAGACCCAGTACTTC. The whole variable domain, filled in from reference TRBV5-1 and TRBJ2-5, reads KAGVTQTPRYLIKTRGQQVTLSCSPISGHRSVSWYQQTPGQGLQFLFEYFSETQRNKGNFPGRFSGRQFSNSRSEMNVSTLELGDSALYLCASSGGPKETQYFGPGTRLLVL.

The rearrangement uses TRBV4-1 and TRBJ2-6; 8 positions match TRBD1. The V gene's germline CDR1 is MGHRA and CDR2 YSYEKL. This CDR3 is built from 16 residues. Unmatched junction bases numbered 6, after V lost 5 bases and J lost 3 bases. CDR3 loop: CASSGRGRYGANVLTF. The CDR3 DNA reads as TGCGCCAGCAGCGGCAGGGGGCGTTATGGGGCCAACGTCCTGACTTTC.

The chain links TRBV6-5 to TRBJ2-5, with D perhaps matching TRBD1 (6 bases). CDR3 length: 13 amino acids. Trimming cost V 5 bases and J 6 bases, with 13 bases left between them. Germline V CDR1 and CDR2: MNHEY, SVGAGI. The CDR3 DNA sequence: TGTGCCAGCAGTCCCGGACAGCACCAGACCCAGTACTTC. Encoded protein: CASSPGQHQTQYF.

This clone was found a few times. This chain connects TRBV2 to TRBJ2-7; TRBD1 matches 9 bases. This CDR3 is 17 amino acids long. Per germline, CDR1 SNHLY and CDR2 FYNNEI. V was clipped by 0 bases and J by 2 bases; unmatched bases: 8. CDR3 protein: CASSEAFGQGRPYEQYF. The CDR3 nucleotides are TGTGCCAGCAGTGAAGCTTTCGGACAGGGGAGACCCTACGAGCAGTACTTC.

The chain combines TRBV2 with TRBJ2-3; 7 bases match TRBD1. This CDR3 has 14 amino acids. Germline V CDR1 and CDR2: SNHLY, FYNNEI. V shed 6 bases, J shed 2 bases, and the junction held 5 bases outside the gene matches. The CDR3: CASRGGPYTDTQYF. The CDR3 DNA reads TGTGCCAGCAGAGGGGGCCCGTACACAGATACGCAGTATTTT. The variable domain in full, completed from reference TRBV2 and TRBJ2-3, reads EPEVTQTPSHQVTQMGQEVILRCVPISNHLYFYWYRQILGQKVEFLVSFYNNEISEKSEIFDDQFSVERPDGSNFTLKIRSTKLEDSAMYFCASRGGPYTDTQYFGPGTRLTVL.

The V gene is TRBV6-5, the J gene TRBJ2-7; no clear D. Germline CDR1 and CDR2: MNHEY and SVGAGI. The CDR3 has 14 residues. V lost 6 bases and J 1 base, leaving 13 bases between the germline ends. This chain's CDR3 is CASRGPTASYEQYF. CDR3 DNA: TGTGCCAGCAGGGGCCCCACTGCGTCCTACGAGCAGTACTTC.

The genes are TRBV7-9 and TRBJ2-7, with no clear D. V lost 2 bases to trimming and J lost 2 bases, with 7 bases between them. Germline V gene sequence: CDR1 SEHNR, CDR2 FQNEAQ (reference sequence). The CDR3 consists of 13 residues. The CDR3 DNA reads as TGTGCCAGCAGCTTAACTGTAACCTACGAGCAGTACTTC. This sequence encodes CASSLTVTYEQYF.